One T cell receptor (beta chain) is described in this entry. Sequencing was performed with immunoSEQ multiplex PCR; in TCRdb, only in-frame clones are kept and a portion is missing. The sample holds approximately 74,000 clones, 65% to 85% seen once. Germline V CDR1 and CDR2: SGHDN, FVKESK. V dropped 4 bases and J dropped 5; count of bases not matched to a gene: 6. CDR3 size: 15 residues. The sample belongs to a study of cytotoxic CD8 clonotypes in ibrutinib-treated CLL. The overall study: Of a cohort that held around 10 relapsed/refractory and over 14 treatment-naive patients, 17 to 18 were IGHV unmutated.

The sequencing here drew on PBMCs, taken at disease progression, from a patient treated with ibrutinib. The TCR was taken from a human donor with chronic lymphocytic leukemia. V and J are TRBV14 and TRBJ1-4; 8 nucleotides align to TRBD1. CDR3 sequence reads: CASSPRTGPNEKLFF. CDR3 DNA: TGTGCCAGCAGCCCGCGGACAGGGCCGAATGAAAAACTGTTTTTT. The full variable domain, completed using reference TRBV14 and TRBJ1-4, is EAGVTQFPSHSVIEKGQTVTLRCDPISGHDNLYWYRRVMGKEIKFLLHFVKESKQDESGMPNNRFLAERTGGTYSTLKVQPAELEDSGVYFCASSPRTGPNEKLFFGSGTQLSVL.